These 13 T cell receptor beta chains were all obtained from the same sample, sequenced in a study of blood T cell repertoires in COVID-19. TCRdb keeps only in-frame clones here, not all; method: immunoSEQ multiplex PCR. The profile shows approximately 130,000 clones, approximately 77% of them singletons. The sequenced sample consisted of peripheral blood. These receptor sequences come from a human donor in a cohort sampled during active COVID-19.

CDR3 protein: CATSRDKGTGVYEQYF. The CDR3 DNA reads TGTGCCACCAGCAGAGATAAAGGGACAGGAGTTTACGAGCAGTACTTC. The chain combines TRBV15 with TRBJ2-7, with TRBD1 matching 8 bases. The CDR3 has 16 residues. The germline V gene encodes CDR1 LNHNV and CDR2 YYDKDF (reference sequence). V gave up 0 bases and J gave up 4 bases; unmatched junction bases: 8.

V usage is TRBV11-2 and J usage is TRBJ2-7, with 8 bases that match TRBD1. CDR3 length: 15 amino acids. Germline V gene sequence: CDR1 SGHAT, CDR2 FQNNGV. V lost 1 base to trimming and J lost 1 base; unmatched junction nucleotides: 3. DNA of the CDR3: TGTGCCAGCAGCTTAGGGACAGGGCCTTCCTACGAGCAGTACTTC. It yields the protein CASSLGTGPSYEQYF.

The rearrangement links TRBV7-2 to TRBJ2-6; 8 bases match TRBD2. Looked up from germline, CDR1 is SGHTA and CDR2 is FQGNSA. With 2 bases clipped from V and 3 bases from J, the junction kept 9 bases outside the gene matches. The CDR3 totals 18 residues. In nucleotides, the CDR3 is TGTGCCAGCAGCTTAACCGGGGGGGTTCTACGTGGGGCCAACGTCCTGACTTTC. Translating it yields CASSLTGGVLRGANVLTF. Drawing the rest from reference TRBV7-2 and TRBJ2-6, the complete variable domain is GAGVSQSPSNKVTEKGKDVELRCDPISGHTALYWYRQSLGQGLEFLIYFQGNSAPDKSGLPSDRFSAERTGGSVSTLTIQRTQQEDSAVYLCASSLTGGVLRGANVLTFGAGSRLTVL.

This clone was found a few times. The chain is built from TRBV5-1 and TRBJ2-4, with 8 bases fitting TRBD2. The CDR3 contains 13 residues. V trimming: 0 bases; J trimming: 7 bases; junction bases outside the gene matches: 0. Germline assignment: CDR1 SGHRS and CDR2 YFSETQ. CDR3 DNA sequence: TGCGCCAGCAGCTTGGGCGGGAGGAACATTCAGTACTTC. Protein: CASSLGGRNIQYF.

The DNA of the CDR3 is TGCAGTGCTAGTCAGGTCGGTCGGATGAATCAGCCCCAGCATTTT. Protein product: CSASQVGRMNQPQHF. This sequence joins TRBV20-1 and TRBJ1-5; D not certain. This CDR3 spans 15 amino acids. The germline CDR1 and CDR2 sequences are DFQATT and SNEGSKA (reference sequence). V was pared by 3 bases and J by 4 bases, with 16 bases between.

The chain recombines TRBV5-1 with TRBJ1-2, with a possible D match to TRBD1 (6 bases). Germline CDR1 is SGHRS and CDR2 is YFSETQ. The CDR3 runs to 14 residues. V lost 4 bases, J lost 2 bases, and 12 bases lay in between. Written as DNA, the CDR3 is TGCGCCAGCAGCACGTCGCAGGGGAACTATGGCTACACCTTC. Its protein is CASSTSQGNYGYTF.

V gene TRBV19 combines with J gene TRBJ2-7, with a possible D match to TRBD1 (6 bases). V lost 3 bases to trimming and J lost 3 bases, with 18 bases between them. CDR3 size: 16 residues. The germline CDR1 and CDR2 sequences are LNHDA and SQIVND (reference sequence). The CDR3: CASSMTPGTTIYEQYF. The CDR3 nucleotides are TGTGCCAGTAGTATGACTCCCGGGACAACGATCTACGAGCAGTACTTC.

V usage is TRBV6-6 and J usage is TRBJ2-7; D may be TRBD1 (6 bases). The CDR3 has 13 residues. Per germline, CDR1 MNHNY and CDR2 SVGAGI (reference sequence). With 2 bases removed from V and 6 bases from J, the gap between germline ends came to 11 bases. CDR3 loop: CASSYVRGSEQYF. Written as DNA, the CDR3 is TGTGCCAGCAGTTACGTCAGGGGTTCCGAGCAGTACTTC.

This clone was observed a few times. The V gene is TRBV6-1, the J gene TRBJ2-7; D unclear. The CDR3 consists of 13 residues. Germline V gives CDR1 MNHNS, CDR2 SASEGT. Trimming shortened V by 0 bases and J by 3 bases, and 6 bases separated the two germline ends. DNA for the CDR3: TGTGCCAGCAGTGAAGCTCAGTACTACGAGCAGTACTTC. Translating gives CASSEAQYYEQYF.

This chain links TRBV19 with TRBJ1-4, with D maybe TRBD1 (6 bases). From germline, CDR1 is LNHDA and CDR2 SQIVND (reference sequence). The V end was cut by 4 bases, the J end by 8 bases, with 17 bases between. The length of the CDR3 is 15 residues. The CDR3 here is CASSTPGTWSEKLFF. The CDR3 region has the DNA TGTGCCAGTAGTACCCCCGGGACATGGAGCGAAAAACTGTTTTTT.

V is TRBV27 and J is TRBJ2-7; 9 bases are shared with TRBD2. Germline V CDR1 and CDR2: MNHEY, SMNVEV (reference sequence). This CDR3 has 15 amino acids. V lost 1 base to trimming and J lost 6 bases; unmatched junction nucleotides: 7. CDR3: CASSLWASGNGEQYF. The CDR3 DNA follows: TGTGCCAGCAGTTTATGGGCTAGCGGGAATGGCGAGCAGTACTTC.

V is TRBV28 and J is TRBJ1-4; D possibly corresponds to TRBD1 (6 bases). The V gene's germline CDR1 is MDHEN and CDR2 SYDVKM. Trimming took 7 bases from V and 8 from J, leaving 17 bases between them. This CDR3 has 14 residues. The CDR3 spells CASNLEGVQEKLFF. As DNA, the CDR3 is TGTGCCAGCAACCTAGAGGGGGTACAAGAAAAACTGTTTTTT. Using reference TRBV28 and TRBJ1-4 for the parts outside the CDR3, the full variable domain is DVKVTQSSRYLVKRTGEKVFLECVQDMDHENMFWYRQDPGLGLRLIYFSYDVKMKEKGDIPEGYSVSREKKERFSLILESASTNQTSMYLCASNLEGVQEKLFFGSGTQLSVL.

The chain couples TRBV6-5 to TRBJ2-7, with a weak D call TRBD2 (6 bases). V was clipped by 6 bases and J by 2 bases, with 11 bases between them. Germline values: CDR1 MNHEY, CDR2 SVGAGI. The CDR3 has 13 amino acids. The CDR3 spells CASSRDFTYEQYF. In DNA form, the CDR3 reads TGTGCCAGCAGCCGGGACTTTACCTACGAGCAGTACTTC.